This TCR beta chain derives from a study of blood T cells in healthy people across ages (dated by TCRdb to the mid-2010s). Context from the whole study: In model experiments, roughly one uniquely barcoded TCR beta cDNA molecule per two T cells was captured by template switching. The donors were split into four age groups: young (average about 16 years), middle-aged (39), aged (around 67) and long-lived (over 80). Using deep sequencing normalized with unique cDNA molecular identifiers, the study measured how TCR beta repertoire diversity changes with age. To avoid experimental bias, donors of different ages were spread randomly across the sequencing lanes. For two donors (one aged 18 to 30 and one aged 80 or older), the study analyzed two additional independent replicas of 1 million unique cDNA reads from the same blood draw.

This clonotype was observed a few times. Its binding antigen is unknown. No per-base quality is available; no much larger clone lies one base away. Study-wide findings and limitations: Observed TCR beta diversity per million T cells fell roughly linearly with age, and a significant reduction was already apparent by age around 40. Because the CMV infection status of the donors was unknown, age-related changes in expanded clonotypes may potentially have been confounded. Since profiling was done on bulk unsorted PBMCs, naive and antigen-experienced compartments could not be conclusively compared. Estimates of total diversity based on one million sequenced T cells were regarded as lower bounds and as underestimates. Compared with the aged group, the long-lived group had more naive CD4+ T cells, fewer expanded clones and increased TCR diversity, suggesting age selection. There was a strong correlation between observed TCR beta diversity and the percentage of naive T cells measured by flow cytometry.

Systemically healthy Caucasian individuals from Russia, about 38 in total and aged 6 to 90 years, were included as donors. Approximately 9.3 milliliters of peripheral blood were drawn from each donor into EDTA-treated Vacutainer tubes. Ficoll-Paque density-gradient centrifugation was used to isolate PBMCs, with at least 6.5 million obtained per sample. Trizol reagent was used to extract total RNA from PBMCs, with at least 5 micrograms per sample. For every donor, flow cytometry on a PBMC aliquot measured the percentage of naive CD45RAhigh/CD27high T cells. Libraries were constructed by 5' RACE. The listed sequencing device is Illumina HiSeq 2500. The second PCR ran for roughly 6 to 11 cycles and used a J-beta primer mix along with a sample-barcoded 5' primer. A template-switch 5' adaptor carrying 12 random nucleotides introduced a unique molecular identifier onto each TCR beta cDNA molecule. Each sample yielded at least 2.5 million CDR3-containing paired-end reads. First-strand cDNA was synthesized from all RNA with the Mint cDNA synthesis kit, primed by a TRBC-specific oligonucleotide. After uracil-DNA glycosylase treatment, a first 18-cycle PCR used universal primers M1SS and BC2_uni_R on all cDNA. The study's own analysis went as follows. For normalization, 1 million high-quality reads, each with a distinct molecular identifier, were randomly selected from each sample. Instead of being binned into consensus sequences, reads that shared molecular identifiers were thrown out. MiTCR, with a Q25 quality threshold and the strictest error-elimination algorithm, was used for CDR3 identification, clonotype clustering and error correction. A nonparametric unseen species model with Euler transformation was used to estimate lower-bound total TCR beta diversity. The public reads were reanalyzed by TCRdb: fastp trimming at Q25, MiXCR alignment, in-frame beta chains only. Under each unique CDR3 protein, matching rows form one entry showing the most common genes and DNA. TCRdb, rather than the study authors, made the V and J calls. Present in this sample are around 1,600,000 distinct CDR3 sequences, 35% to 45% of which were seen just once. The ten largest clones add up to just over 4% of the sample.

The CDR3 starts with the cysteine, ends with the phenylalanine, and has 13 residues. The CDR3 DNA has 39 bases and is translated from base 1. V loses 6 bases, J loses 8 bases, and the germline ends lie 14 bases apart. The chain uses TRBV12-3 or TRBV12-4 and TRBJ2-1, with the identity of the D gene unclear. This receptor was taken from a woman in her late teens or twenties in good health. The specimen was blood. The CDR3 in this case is CASRQTPSDEQFF. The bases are TGTGCCAGCAGACAGACTCCTTCGGATGAGCAGTTCTTC.